The rows below give T cell receptor beta chains drawn from one sample of a study of cytomegalovirus exposure and HLA in healthy donors. The protocol was immunoSEQ multiplex PCR, while the TCRdb copy is restricted to in-frame clones and leaves out a portion. The repertoire shows over 50,000 clones; the top ten hold about 10%. Sequencing was performed on PBMCs. These receptors originate from a man aged 50 or older in good health and CMV-seropositive. Each CDR3 is given with its conserved first and last residue. Each record gives: J gene, V gene, D gene, CDR3 protein, CDR3 DNA. A D gene is named only where the DNA matches it firmly.

>TRBJ1-6|TRBV6-1|-
CASSEVPTSSYNSPLHF
TGTGCCAGCAGTGAAGTTCCGACTAGCTCCTATAATTCACCCCTCCACTTT
>TRBJ2-7|TRBV7-7|TRBD2
CASSLEREGYEQYF
TGTGCTAGCAGCTTAGAGCGGGAGGGTTACGAGCAGTACTTC
>TRBJ1-1|TRBV7-8|-
CASSPPGNTEAFF
TGTGCCAGCAGCCCCCCGGGAAACACTGAAGCTTTCTTT
>TRBJ1-2|TRBV15|TRBD1
CATTSGTANNYGYTF
TGTGCCACCACCTCAGGGACAGCAAACAACTATGGCTACACCTTC
>TRBJ1-2|TRBV28|-
CASTQGMDAYGYTF
TGTGCCAGCACCCAGGGTATGGACGCCTATGGCTACACCTTC
>TRBJ2-7|TRBV7-9|-
CASSLGSRVHEQYF
TGTGCCAGCAGCTTAGGCTCCCGGGTCCACGAGCAGTACTTC
>TRBJ1-5|TRBV28|TRBD1
CASKGQGAQPQHF
TGTGCCAGCAAGGGACAGGGGGCTCAGCCCCAGCATTTT
>TRBJ2-5|TRBV5-1|TRBD2
CASSLGLAGETQYF
TGCGCCAGCAGCTTAGGACTAGCAGGGGAGACCCAGTACTTC
>TRBJ2-7|TRBV7-9|TRBD1
CASSYRGPSYEQYF
TGTGCCAGCAGCTACAGGGGCCCCTCCTACGAGCAGTACTTC
>TRBJ1-2|TRBV19|TRBD1
CASSIQGARGYTF
TGTGCCAGTAGTATACAGGGGGCGCGTGGCTACACCTTC
>TRBJ2-7|TRBV5-4|TRBD2
CASSLSKRGTYEQYF
TGTGCCAGCAGCTTGTCGAAGCGGGGGACCTACGAGCAGTACTTC
>TRBJ1-4|TRBV28|TRBD1
CASGSGQFNEKLFF
TGTGCCAGCGGGTCGGGACAGTTCAATGAAAAACTGTTTTTT
>TRBJ1-2|TRBV19|TRBD1
CASTPGQGNLNYGYTF
TGTGCCAGTACCCCGGGACAGGGAAACCTTAACTATGGCTACACCTTC
>TRBJ2-3|TRBV18|TRBD2
CASSLRGLAGASTDTQYF
TGTGCCAGCTCCCTCAGAGGACTAGCGGGGGCTAGCACAGATACGCAGTATTTT
>TRBJ2-3|TRBV28|TRBD1
CASIGQGPSLGTDTQYF
TGTGCCAGCATAGGACAGGGACCTTCCCTCGGGACAGATACGCAGTATTTT